The 26 T cell receptor beta chains below come from one sample, sequenced in a study of T-cell memory formation after mild COVID-19. Each CDR3 protein gets one entry after TCRdb re-called the 5' RACE reads with MiXCR. Of about 430,000 distinct CDR3 sequences listed, over 15% are singletons. The specimen was PBMCs or a T cell subset sorted from them (not recorded which). Every receptor here comes from a man between 18 and 35 years old who had mild COVID-19 (a few samples of this study predate the infection). Cell type and time point are not known.

V gene TRBV2 combines with J gene TRBJ2-7; D not resolved. The CDR3 sequence is 14 residues long. The germline V gene encodes CDR1 SNHLY and CDR2 FYNNEI. Trimming stripped 2 bases from V and 2 bases from J, with 10 bases between. Written as DNA, the CDR3 is TGTGCCAGCAGTGAACAAGGAAGTGCCTACGAGCAGTACTTC. It codes for CASSEQGSAYEQYF.

The chain couples TRBV10-3 to TRBJ2-7, with 10 bases identical to TRBD2. This CDR3 spans 14 amino acids. CDR1 and CDR2 (germline): ENHRY, SYGVKD. V lost 6 bases and J lost 4; bases outside the gene matches: 6. CDR3 nucleotide sequence: TGTGCCATCAGCTTAGGACTAGCGGATTACGAGCAGTACTTC. It translates to CAISLGLADYEQYF.

The V gene is TRBV11-2, the J gene TRBJ1-2; D may be TRBD1 (6 bases). Trimming took 11 bases from V and 2 from J, leaving 12 bases between them. Germline V gives CDR1 SGHAT, CDR2 FQNNGV. This CDR3 is built from 12 residues. Here the CDR3 reads CAVRDTNYGYTF. The CDR3 coding sequence is TGTGCCGTCCGGGACACCAACTATGGCTACACCTTC.

This clonotype turned up a few times. This chain connects TRBV12-3 or TRBV12-4 to TRBJ2-3; TRBD2 aligns across 14 bases. V gave up 5 bases and J gave up 4 bases; unmatched junction bases: 11. The CDR3 consists of 18 residues. The CDR3 spells CASSIRTSGGPHADTQYF. CDR3 nucleotides: TGTGCCAGCAGTATCCGGACTAGCGGGGGGCCCCACGCAGATACGCAGTATTTT.

This clonotype was counted only a few times. The chain employs TRBV15 and TRBJ2-4; 7 nucleotides agree with TRBD2. Per the germline V gene, CDR1 is LNHNV and CDR2 is YYDKDF (reference sequence). The V gene end was trimmed by 5 bases and the J gene end by 5 bases; junction bases not matched to a gene: 6. This CDR3 is 14 amino acids long. The CDR3 region is CATSVRLAENIQYF. CDR3 coding DNA: TGTGCCACCAGCGTGCGGCTAGCGGAAAACATTCAGTACTTC.

Only a few counts were recorded for this clonotype. In DNA form, the CDR3 reads TGTGCCAGCAGGGGGACTACCCCAGATACGCAGTATTTT. It is translated as CASRGTTPDTQYF. The chain couples TRBV7-3 to TRBJ2-3, with 7 bases matching TRBD2. This CDR3 spans 13 amino acids. The V segment lost 6 bases and the J segment 4 bases; nucleotides outside the gene matches: 4. Per the germline V gene, CDR1 is SGHTA and CDR2 is FQGTGA.

This clonotype was found a few times. The gene calls are TRBV24-1 and TRBJ2-1, with 9 bases matching TRBD2. Per the germline V gene, CDR1 is KGHDR and CDR2 is SFDVKD. J was trimmed by 5 bases and V by 2 bases; bases with no gene match: 9. The length of the CDR3 is 17 residues. The CDR3 sequence: CATSDSGASGAHNEQFF. Written as DNA, the CDR3 is TGTGCCACCAGTGATTCGGGGGCTAGCGGGGCGCACAATGAGCAGTTCTTC.

This clonotype has more than one count but fewer than ten. The chain combines TRBV20-1 with TRBJ1-2, with D unclear. The V end was cut by 2 bases, the J end by 0 bases, with 10 bases between. Germline lookup yields CDR1 DFQATT and CDR2 SNEGSKA (reference sequence). The CDR3 covers 14 residues. For the CDR3, the DNA is TGCAGTGCTAGAAGGCAGGCGACTAACTATGGCTACACCTTC. Its translation: CSARRQATNYGYTF.

This rearrangement joins TRBV2 to TRBJ1-5; D is undetermined. The CDR3 has 13 residues. The germline CDR1 and CDR2 sequences are SNHLY and FYNNEI. V dropped 6 bases and J dropped 7 bases, with 13 bases sitting between them. This CDR3 reads CASRQDYPQPQHF. The CDR3 DNA reads TGTGCCAGCAGGCAGGACTACCCCCAGCCCCAGCATTTT.

The rearrangement links TRBV7-6 to TRBJ2-4; D unclear. V was pared by 5 bases and J by 6 bases, with 8 bases between. Germline CDR1 SGHVS, CDR2 FNYEAQ. This CDR3 contains 12 residues. The CDR3 sequence: CASSGQANIQYF. In DNA form, the CDR3 reads TGTGCCAGCAGCGGCCAGGCAAACATTCAGTACTTC. The full variable domain, its missing parts supplied by reference TRBV7-6 and TRBJ2-4, is GAGVSQSPRYKVTKRGQDVALRCDPISGHVSLYWYRQALGQGPEFLTYFNYEAQQDKSGLPNDRFSAERPEGSISTLTIQRTEQRDSAMYRCASSGQANIQYFGAGTRLSVL.

The chain carries TRBV20-1 and TRBJ2-3; D remains ambiguous. The V gene's germline CDR1 is DFQATT and CDR2 SNEGSKA (reference sequence). The CDR3 is 11 residues long. The V end was cut by 6 bases, the J end by 6 bases, with 10 bases between. CDR3 residues: CSAQPLDTQYF. The CDR3 DNA sequence: TGCAGTGCCCAGCCTCTTGATACGCAGTATTTT.

The gene calls are TRBV24-1 and TRBJ2-3; weak D call: TRBD1 (5 bases). The CDR3 has 15 residues. Germline lookup yields CDR1 KGHDR and CDR2 SFDVKD. V was clipped by 0 bases and J by 0 bases, with 6 bases between them. The DNA for the CDR3 is TGTGCCACCAGTGATTTGACAGGTAGCACAGATACGCAGTATTTT. It translates to CATSDLTGSTDTQYF.

This chain uses TRBV5-1 with TRBJ2-2; D is unresolved. Germline CDR1 is SGHRS and CDR2 is YFSETQ. Between the trimmed V and J ends, which lost 6 bases and 6 bases, there was a span of 15 bases. The CDR3 is 14 amino acids. The CDR3: CASKGRVGPGELFF. CDR3 bases: TGCGCCAGCAAGGGCCGGGTGGGTCCCGGGGAGCTGTTTTTT.

For the CDR3, the DNA is TGTGCCAGCACCCCAGGGACTCGCGATAACTATGGCTACACCTTC. Its protein is CASTPGTRDNYGYTF. V is TRBV28 and J is TRBJ1-2, with a possible D match to TRBD1 (5 bases). Germline V gives CDR1 MDHEN, CDR2 SYDVKM. Trimming shortened V by 7 bases and J by 1 base, and 16 bases separated the two germline ends. The CDR3 is made up of 15 amino acids.

The chain is built from TRBV27 and TRBJ2-3; possibly TRBD2 for D (5 bases). There are 14 residues in the CDR3. Germline CDR1 and CDR2: MNHEY and SMNVEV (reference sequence). Trimming left V 5 bases short and J 6 bases short, with 15 bases between. The CDR3 loop reads CASSPTVRGDTQYF. The CDR3, as DNA: TGTGCCAGCAGTCCAACCGTCCGGGGTGATACGCAGTATTTT.

The sample holds a few counts of this clonotype. This sequence joins TRBV7-6 and TRBJ2-1; TRBD2 matches at 12 bases. This CDR3 comprises 16 residues. J was trimmed by 7 bases and V by 0 bases; bases with no gene match: 4. The germline gives CDR1 SGHVS, CDR2 FNYEAQ. The DNA for the CDR3 is TGTGCCAGCAGCTTAGCGACTAGCGGGGGCCGAAATGAGCAGTTCTTC. Its protein is CASSLATSGGRNEQFF.

This clonotype was picked up a small number of times. The chain joins TRBV10-3 to TRBJ2-2; TRBD1 or TRBD2 may be the D gene (7 bases each). Trimming removed 3 bases at V and 4 bases at J, with 15 bases between. The CDR3 sequence is 16 residues long. Germline V gives CDR1 ENHRY, CDR2 SYGVKD. CDR3 protein: CAISDTGRGGTGELFF. As DNA, the CDR3 is TGTGCCATCAGTGATACTGGCAGGGGGGGCACCGGGGAGCTGTTTTTT.

J is TRBJ2-2 and V is TRBV7-2, with D perhaps given as TRBD1 or TRBD2 (5 bases each). The germline V and J ends were trimmed by 2 bases and 1 base, with 11 bases remaining between them. Germline V gene data show CDR1 as SGHTA and CDR2 as FQGNSA. The CDR3 is 16 amino acids. CDR3: CASSLLGRGNTGELFF. The CDR3 region has the DNA TGTGCCAGCAGCTTATTGGGACGGGGGAACACCGGGGAGCTGTTTTTT.

In this sample, this clonotype turned up many times. This chain links TRBV6-6 with TRBJ2-3; no firm D call. CDR1 is MNHNY and CDR2 is SVGAGI in the germline V gene (reference sequence). The CDR3 spans 11 residues. V lost 8 bases and J lost 5, with 8 bases in between. The CDR3 protein is CASSPRDTQYF. CDR3 in DNA: TGTGCCAGCTCACCACGAGATACGCAGTATTTT.

The DNA of the CDR3 is TGTGCCAGCAGCACTCAGCGGGGGGGAAAATCCCCTTGGGAGCAGTTCTTC. Its translation is CASSTQRGGKSPWEQFF. This chain uses TRBV9 with TRBJ2-1; TRBD2 matches 10 bases. This CDR3 region has 17 residues. The germline V gene has CDR1 SGDLS and CDR2 YYNGEE. Trimming at V came to 4 bases and at J to 10 bases, leaving 17 bases not matched to a gene.

A few counts support this clonotype. The rearrangement links TRBV10-3 to TRBJ2-6; 11 bases agree with TRBD2. From germline, CDR1 is ENHRY and CDR2 SYGVKD. The CDR3 length is 17 residues. V was clipped by 5 bases and J by 0 bases; unmatched bases: 3. CDR3 DNA sequence: TGTGCCATCAGTCTAGCGGGGGGTAACTCTGGGGCCAACGTCCTGACTTTC. It translates to CAISLAGGNSGANVLTF.

This clonotype appeared a few times. This chain links TRBV7-9 with TRBJ1-2, with no clear D. The V end lost 1 base, the J end lost 3 bases, and 12 bases lay between the germline ends. The CDR3 loop spans 15 amino acids. Per the germline V gene, CDR1 is SEHNR and CDR2 is FQNEAQ (reference sequence). The CDR3, as DNA: TGTGCCAGCAGCTTAGGGGCCGCGGTGGACTATGGCTACACCTTC. Its translation: CASSLGAAVDYGYTF.

V is TRBV5-1 and J is TRBJ2-5; 8 nucleotides match TRBD1. Trimming removed 1 base from V and 5 bases from J; junction bases left unmatched: 7. Germline V CDR1 and CDR2: SGHRS, YFSETQ. The CDR3 covers 15 residues. CDR3 sequence reads: CASSLIGTGGETQYF. Written as DNA, the CDR3 is TGCGCCAGCAGCTTGATCGGGACAGGCGGGGAGACCCAGTACTTC.

The chain joins TRBV5-6 to TRBJ2-7; D gene uncertain. Germline V gene sequence: CDR1 SGHDT, CDR2 YYEEEE. The CDR3 is 12 residues long. V lost 6 bases and J 2 bases, leaving 9 bases between the germline ends. CDR3 DNA sequence: TGTGCCAGCATGTGGACGACCTACGAGCAGTACTTC. Protein: CASMWTTYEQYF.

This rearrangement joins TRBV7-7 to TRBJ2-2; D not certain. V lost 6 bases and J lost 4, with 9 bases in between. The CDR3 is 13 amino acids. The germline V gene has CDR1 SSHAT and CDR2 FNYEAQ (reference sequence). The CDR3 protein is CASRPSGTGELFF. The CDR3, as DNA: TGTGCCAGCAGACCTAGTGGCACCGGGGAGCTGTTTTTT.

This clonotype showed up just a few times. The chain is built from TRBV5-5 and TRBJ2-7; TRBD1 is a possible D gene (6 bases). Germline CDR1 reads SGHKS; CDR2 reads YYEKEE (reference sequence). The ends were cut back, 0 bases at V and 4 bases at J, with 11 bases in the middle. The CDR3 runs 14 residues. Here the CDR3 reads CASSLVSRGYEQYV. In DNA, the CDR3 is TGTGCCAGCAGCTTGGTTAGCAGGGGATACGAGCAGTACGTC.